Presented here are 14 T cell receptor beta chains from one specimen sequenced in a study of cytomegalovirus exposure and HLA in healthy donors. Amplification used 60 Vbeta primers and 13 Jbeta primers. TCRdb's copy holds only in-frame clones and misses some; the assay was immunoSEQ multiplex PCR. This table has 97,000 or so clones, around 10% appearing once. Sequenced: PBMCs. The receptors here all came from a man aged 50-59 years in good health and CMV-seropositive.

V gene TRBV28 combines with J gene TRBJ2-1, with a tentative D call TRBD2 (7 bases). CDR3 length: 15 amino acids. Germline CDR1 reads MDHEN; CDR2 reads SYDVKM. Trimming pared 2 bases from V and 6 bases from J, leaving 14 bases between. The CDR3 DNA reads as TGTGCCAGCAGTTTAAAGGGGGGGCTTTTCAATGAGCAGTTCTTC. Amino acid sequence: CASSLKGGLFNEQFF. The whole variable domain, remainder taken from reference TRBV28 and TRBJ2-1, is DVKVTQSSRYLVKRTGEKVFLECVQDMDHENMFWYRQDPGLGLRLIYFSYDVKMKEKGDIPEGYSVSREKKERFSLILESASTNQTSMYLCASSLKGGLFNEQFFGPGTRLTVL.

This clone was seen just once. V is TRBV4-3 and J is TRBJ2-2, with TRBD1 as a possible D gene (5 bases). Germline loops: CDR1 LGHNA, CDR2 YSLEER. The V end was cut by 4 bases, the J end by 5 bases, with 11 bases between. This CDR3 spans 14 amino acids. The CDR3 is CASSLGHYTGELFF. CDR3 bases: TGCGCCAGCAGCCTCGGACATTATACCGGGGAGCTGTTTTTT.

This clone was detected a few times. This chain connects TRBV10-3 to TRBJ1-2; no clear D gene. The V gene lost 3 bases and the J gene lost 3 bases, with 14 bases spanning the gap. The CDR3 extends over 15 amino acids. Per the germline V gene, CDR1 is ENHRY and CDR2 is SYGVKD. The CDR3 DNA reads TGTGCCATCAGTGATGGCGGGGTATCACACTATGGCTACACCTTC. Translation gives CAISDGGVSHYGYTF.

This chain links TRBV5-1 with TRBJ2-7; 15 nucleotides line up with TRBD2. The CDR3 length is 17 residues. Germline CDR1 reads SGHRS; CDR2 reads YFSETQ. V was clipped by 5 bases and J by 2 bases; unmatched bases: 8. The DNA of the CDR3 is TGCGCCAGCAGACCGGGACTAGCGGGAGGAGGAACCTACGAGCAGTACTTC. Translated, it gives CASRPGLAGGGTYEQYF.

The V gene is TRBV4-2, the J gene TRBJ1-3, with 7 bases matching TRBD1. J was trimmed by 2 bases and V by 1 base; bases with no gene match: 5. The CDR3 consists of 16 residues. Per the germline V gene, CDR1 is LGHNA and CDR2 is YNFKEQ. The CDR3 reads CASSQGQGSPGNTIYF. The CDR3 DNA reads as TGTGCCAGCAGCCAAGGACAGGGATCCCCTGGAAACACCATATATTTT.

V usage is TRBV7-2 and J usage is TRBJ1-3; D is uncertain. Trimming shortened V by 5 bases and J by 0 bases, and 8 bases separated the two germline ends. Germline V gene sequence: CDR1 SGHTA, CDR2 FQGNSA. This CDR3 is built from 14 residues. CDR3 DNA: TGTGCCAGCAGCCCAGAAGACTCTGGAAACACCATATATTTT. It encodes CASSPEDSGNTIYF.

This clone was observed a handful of times. The CDR3 protein is CASSLSGRRAPYNEQFF. Written as DNA, the CDR3 is TGTGCCAGCAGTTTATCGGGGAGGCGGGCCCCCTACAATGAGCAGTTCTTC. This chain connects TRBV27 to TRBJ2-1, with D perhaps matching TRBD2 (6 bases). V lost 0 bases, J lost 2 bases, and 14 bases lay in between. Germline assignment: CDR1 MNHEY and CDR2 SMNVEV (reference sequence). The CDR3 contains 17 residues.

The gene calls are TRBV4-2 and TRBJ2-1, with 8 bases aligning to TRBD2. The J segment lost 3 bases and the V segment lost 1 base, leaving 8 bases of the junction unmatched. CDR3 size: 17 residues. CDR1 and CDR2 (germline): LGHNA, YNFKEQ. The CDR3, as DNA: TGTGCCAGCAGCCAAGTACCGGGAGGGCTTTACTACAATGAGCAGTTCTTC. It specifies CASSQVPGGLYYNEQFF.

V and J are TRBV7-9 and TRBJ1-6, with TRBD1 matching 10 bases. CDR3 size: 16 residues. V trimming: 7 bases; J trimming: 9 bases; junction bases outside the gene matches: 12. Germline CDR1 and CDR2: SEHNR and FQNEAQ (reference sequence). The CDR3 nucleotides read TGTGCCAGCACCGAACGAGGTGGGACAGGGGTTTCACCCCTCCACTTT. Its translation: CASTERGGTGVSPLHF.

This clone was detected many times. The chain links TRBV19 to TRBJ1-6; D remains ambiguous. V shed 8 bases and J shed 8 bases, with 13 bases lying between them. The CDR3 is 13 amino acids. Germline V CDR1 and CDR2: LNHDA, SQIVND (reference sequence). CDR3 in DNA: TGTGCCAGTGGTCTGGCCATACATTCACCCCTCCACTTT. Its translation: CASGLAIHSPLHF. The entire variable domain, with the rest obtained from reference TRBV19 and TRBJ1-6, is as follows: DGGITQSPKYLFRKEGQNVTLSCEQNLNHDAMYWYRQDPGQGLRLIYYSQIVNDFQKGDIAEGYSVSREKKESFPLTVTSAQKNPTAFYLCASGLAIHSPLHFGNGTRLTVT.

This clone was found a few times. The chain recombines TRBV28 with TRBJ2-3, with 11 bases fitting TRBD2. Germline V gene data show CDR1 as MDHEN and CDR2 as SYDVKM. This CDR3 is 15 amino acids long. Trimming took 6 bases from V and 5 from J; bases not matched to a gene: 7. This CDR3 is CASSKPGLAEDTQYF. CDR3 in DNA: TGTGCCAGCAGCAAACCGGGACTAGCGGAAGATACGCAGTATTTT.

The chain combines TRBV28 with TRBJ1-1, with D possibly TRBD1 on 5 matching bases. Germline CDR1 and CDR2: MDHEN and SYDVKM. The CDR3 consists of 13 residues. Trimming pared 7 bases from V and 4 bases from J, leaving 13 bases between. This chain's CDR3 is CASTQRGSTEAFF. The DNA of the CDR3 is TGTGCCAGCACCCAAAGGGGTTCCACTGAAGCTTTCTTT.

The table lists this clone with a few counts. The chain uses TRBV5-1 and TRBJ2-7, with 9 bases aligning to TRBD2. CDR3 size: 15 residues. CDR1 and CDR2 (germline): SGHRS, YFSETQ. V lost 3 bases to trimming and J lost 4 bases; unmatched junction nucleotides: 8. Here the CDR3 reads CASSSTLSGSYEQYF. CDR3 sequence (DNA): TGCGCCAGCAGCTCCACCCTTAGCGGGAGTTACGAGCAGTACTTC. Filled out from reference TRBV5-1 and TRBJ2-7, the complete variable domain reads KAGVTQTPRYLIKTRGQQVTLSCSPISGHRSVSWYQQTPGQGLQFLFEYFSETQRNKGNFPGRFSGRQFSNSRSEMNVSTLELGDSALYLCASSSTLSGSYEQYFGPGTRLTVT.

This clone was detected a few times. Other nucleotide sequences in the sample specify the same CDR3. The genes are TRBV25-1 and TRBJ2-6; 7 nucleotides agree with TRBD2. The germline gives CDR1 MGHDK, CDR2 SYGVNS. Trimming took 3 bases from V and 2 from J; bases not matched to a gene: 10. The CDR3 has 18 amino acids. The CDR3 here is CASSDSRGGRAGANVLTF. The DNA for the CDR3 is TGTGCCAGCAGTGACAGCAGAGGAGGGAGGGCTGGGGCCAACGTCCTGACTTTC.